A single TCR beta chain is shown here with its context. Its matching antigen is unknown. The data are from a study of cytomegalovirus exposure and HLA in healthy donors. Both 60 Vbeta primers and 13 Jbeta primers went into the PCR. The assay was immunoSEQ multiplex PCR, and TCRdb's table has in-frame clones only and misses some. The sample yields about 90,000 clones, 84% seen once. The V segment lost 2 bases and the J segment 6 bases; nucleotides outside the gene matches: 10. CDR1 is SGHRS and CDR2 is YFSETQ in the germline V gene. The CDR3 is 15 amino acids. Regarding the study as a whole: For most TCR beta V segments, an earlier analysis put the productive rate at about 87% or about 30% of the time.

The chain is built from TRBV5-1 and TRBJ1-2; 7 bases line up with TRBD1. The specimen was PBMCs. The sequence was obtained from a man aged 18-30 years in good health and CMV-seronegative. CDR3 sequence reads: CASSFRTDGQDGYTF. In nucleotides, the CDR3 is TGCGCCAGCAGCTTCCGGACGGATGGACAGGATGGCTACACCTTC.